Below, 7 T cell receptor beta chains from the same sample are listed, as sequenced in a study of T cells in Graves' hyperthyroidism and ophthalmopathy. RNA transcripts served as the template for amplifying TCR beta CDR3 regions. First-round RT-PCR targeting the TCR CDR3 was performed with the HTBI primer set. TCRdb recomputed calls from the multiplex PCR reads with MiXCR, one row per CDR3 protein. The top ten clones hold approximately 7.9% of a sample with some 270,000 distinct CDR3 sequences, roughly an eighth of them seen once. Material: blood. The receptors shown here come from a woman aged 40 to 49 with Graves' hyperthyroidism.

The chain recombines TRBV5-5 with TRBJ1-3, with D hard to call. The V gene's germline CDR1 is SGHKS and CDR2 YYEKEE (reference sequence). CDR3 size: 16 residues. Trimming removed 0 bases from V and 1 base from J, with 11 bases in between. The CDR3 sequence is CASSLDDGWSGNTIYF. In DNA form, the CDR3 reads TGTGCCAGCAGCTTGGACGACGGGTGGTCTGGAAACACCATATATTTT.

This clonotype has a handful of counts. This chain connects TRBV28 to TRBJ1-4; D is uncertain. The CDR3 sequence is 15 residues long. Germline V gene data show CDR1 as MDHEN and CDR2 as SYDVKM. The V gene lost 7 bases and the J gene lost 4 bases, with 16 bases spanning the gap. The CDR3 is CASKGQNQINEKLFF. The CDR3 nucleotides read TGTGCCAGCAAAGGGCAGAACCAGATTAATGAAAAACTGTTTTTT.

This clonotype was found many times. This sequence joins TRBV30 and TRBJ2-7; D unclear. This CDR3 is 13 amino acids long. With 0 bases removed from V and 3 bases from J, the gap between germline ends came to 9 bases. Germline CDR1 reads GTSNPN; CDR2 reads SVGIG (reference sequence). This chain's CDR3 is CAWSVGWNYEQYF. The DNA for the CDR3 is TGTGCCTGGAGTGTTGGCTGGAACTACGAGCAGTACTTC.

This clonotype showed up many times. This chain uses TRBV2 with TRBJ2-5; the match to TRBD2 covers 7 bases. The CDR3 runs 11 residues. The V gene's germline CDR1 is SNHLY and CDR2 FYNNEI. V lost 11 bases, J lost 5 bases, and 5 bases stayed unmatched. CDR3 coding DNA: TGTGCCTCCGGGAGGTTGGAGACCCAGTACTTC. Residues: CASGRLETQYF.

In its sample, this clonotype was seen many times. The chain carries TRBV24-1 and TRBJ2-3; no clear D gene. This CDR3 contains 19 residues. Trimming cost V 0 bases and J 6 bases, with 24 bases left between them. Germline values: CDR1 KGHDR, CDR2 SFDVKD. The CDR3 DNA sequence: TGTGCCACCAGTGATTTGAAGTCGTCCCCGGGCCGTAGGACGGATACGCAGTATTTT. It codes for CATSDLKSSPGRRTDTQYF.

This clonotype occurred many times. V gene TRBV12-5 combines with J gene TRBJ1-1; D unclear. Trimming left V 0 bases short and J 9 bases short, with 11 bases between. The CDR3 covers 13 residues. Germline lookup yields CDR1 LGHNT and CDR2 FRNRAP. CDR3 in amino acids: CASGLVTGDKAFF. For the CDR3, the DNA is TGTGCTAGTGGTTTGGTAACCGGGGATAAAGCTTTCTTT.

This clonotype was picked up many times. This chain uses TRBV2 with TRBJ2-2, with D tentatively TRBD2 (5 bases). V lost 5 bases and J lost 0, with 7 bases in between. The CDR3 loop spans 14 amino acids. CDR1 is SNHLY and CDR2 is FYNNEI in the germline V gene. The CDR3 is CASSQRPNTGELFF. DNA of the CDR3: TGTGCCAGCAGTCAGCGGCCGAACACCGGGGAGCTGTTTTTT.